This TCR beta chain derives from a study of cytomegalovirus exposure and HLA in healthy donors. The CDR3 is 13 amino acids. CDR1 is SGHAT, CDR2 FQNNGV, per germline. V lost 9 bases, J lost 8 bases, and 10 bases stayed unmatched. This clone was detected a few times. What it recognizes is unknown. Notes on the study in general: Most of the TCR beta V segments (in an earlier analysis) were productive either about 87% or about 30% of the time. Cytomegalovirus association was assigned to more than 150 TCR beta chains.

This PCR relied on a set of 60 Vbeta primers and 13 Jbeta primers. Repertoires were generated with immunoSEQ multiplex PCR, while TCRdb's copy carries only in-frame clones and drops some. The profile shows about 150,000 clones, just under 80% of them singletons. The sequenced sample was PBMCs. The V and J genes are TRBV11-2 and TRBJ2-4; 7 bases are a match to TRBD2. The receptor comes from a woman in her fifties or sixties in good health and CMV-seropositive. The CDR3 nucleotides read TGTGCCAGTGGGGGGAGGGACCTTGACATTCAGTACTTC. The encoded protein is CASGGRDLDIQYF. Complete variable domain (other parts from reference TRBV11-2 and TRBJ2-4): EAGVAQSPRYKIIEKRQSVAFWCNPISGHATLYWYQQILGQGPKLLIQFQNNGVVDDSQLPKDRFSAERLKGVDSTLKIQPAKLEDSAVYLCASGGRDLDIQYFGAGTRLSVL.